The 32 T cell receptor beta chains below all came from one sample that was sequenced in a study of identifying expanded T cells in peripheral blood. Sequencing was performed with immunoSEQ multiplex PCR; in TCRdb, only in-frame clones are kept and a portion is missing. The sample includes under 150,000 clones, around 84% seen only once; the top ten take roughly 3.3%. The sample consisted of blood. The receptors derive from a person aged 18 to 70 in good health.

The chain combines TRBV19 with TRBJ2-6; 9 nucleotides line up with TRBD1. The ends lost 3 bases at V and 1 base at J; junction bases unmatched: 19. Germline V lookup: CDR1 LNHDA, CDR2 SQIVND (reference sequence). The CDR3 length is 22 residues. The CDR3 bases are TGTGCCAGTAGTATCTCGGGAAGTTTAGGGACAGGGATAAAGTCTGGGGCCAACGTCCTGACTTTC. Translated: CASSISGSLGTGIKSGANVLTF.

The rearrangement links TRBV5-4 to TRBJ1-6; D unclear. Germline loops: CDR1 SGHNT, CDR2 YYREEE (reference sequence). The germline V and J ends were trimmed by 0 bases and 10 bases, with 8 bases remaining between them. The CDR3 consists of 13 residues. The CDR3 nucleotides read TGTGCCAGCAGCTTGGAAGCGTGGTCACCCCTCCACTTT. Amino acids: CASSLEAWSPLHF.

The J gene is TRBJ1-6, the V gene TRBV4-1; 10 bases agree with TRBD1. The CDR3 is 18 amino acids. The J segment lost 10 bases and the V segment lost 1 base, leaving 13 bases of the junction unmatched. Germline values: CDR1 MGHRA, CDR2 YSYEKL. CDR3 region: CASSQGGYQGQGRSPLHF. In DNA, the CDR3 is TGCGCCAGCAGCCAAGGTGGTTACCAGGGACAGGGGAGATCACCCCTCCACTTT.

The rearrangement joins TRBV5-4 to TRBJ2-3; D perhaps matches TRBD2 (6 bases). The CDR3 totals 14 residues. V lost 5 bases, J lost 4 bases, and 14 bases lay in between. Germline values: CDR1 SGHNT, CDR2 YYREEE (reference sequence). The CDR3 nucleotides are TGTGCCAGCAGATCTCAGCGGAGGGCAGATACGCAGTATTTT. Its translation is CASRSQRRADTQYF.

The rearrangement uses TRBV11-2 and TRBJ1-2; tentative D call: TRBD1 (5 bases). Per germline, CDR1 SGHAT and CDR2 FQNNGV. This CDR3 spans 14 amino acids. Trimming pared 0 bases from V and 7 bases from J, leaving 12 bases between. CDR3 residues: CASSLDRTSFGYTF. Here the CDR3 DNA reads TGTGCCAGCAGCTTAGATAGGACAAGTTTTGGCTACACCTTC.

CDR3 residues: CAISEPRGQGNTIYF. DNA of the CDR3: TGTGCCATCAGTGAGCCAAGAGGACAGGGAAACACCATATATTTT. The J gene is TRBJ1-3, the V gene TRBV10-3; a possible D gene is TRBD1 (6 bases). Looked up from germline, CDR1 is ENHRY and CDR2 is SYGVKD. CDR3 size: 15 residues. V lost 2 bases and J 4 bases, leaving 12 bases between the germline ends.

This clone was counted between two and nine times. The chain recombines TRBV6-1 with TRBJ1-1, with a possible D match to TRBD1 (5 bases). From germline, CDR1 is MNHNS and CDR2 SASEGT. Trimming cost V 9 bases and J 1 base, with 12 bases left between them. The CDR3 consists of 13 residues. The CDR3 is CASSLTGNTEAFF. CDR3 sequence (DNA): TGTGCCAGTAGTCTAACAGGGAACACTGAAGCTTTCTTT.

CDR3 in DNA: TGTGCCAGCAGCTCCGACGGGCACTCCTATGGCTACACCTTC. It translates to CASSSDGHSYGYTF. V and J are TRBV7-8 and TRBJ1-2; D call uncertain. This CDR3 region has 14 residues. Trimming cost V 4 bases and J 4 bases, with 13 bases left between them. Germline V gene lookup returns CDR1 SGHVS and CDR2 FQNEAQ.

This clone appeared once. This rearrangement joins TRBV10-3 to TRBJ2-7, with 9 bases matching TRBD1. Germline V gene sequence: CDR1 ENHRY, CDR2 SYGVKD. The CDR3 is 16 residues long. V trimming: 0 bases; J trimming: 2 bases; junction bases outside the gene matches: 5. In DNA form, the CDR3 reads TGTGCCATCAGTGAGTCGATCGGGACAGGGACCTACGAGCAGTACTTC. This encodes CAISESIGTGTYEQYF.

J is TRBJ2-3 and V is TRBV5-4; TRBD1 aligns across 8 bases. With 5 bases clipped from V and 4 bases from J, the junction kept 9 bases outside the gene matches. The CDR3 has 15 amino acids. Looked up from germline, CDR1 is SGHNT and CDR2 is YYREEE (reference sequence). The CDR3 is CASSSGQGRADTQYF. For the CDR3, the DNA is TGTGCCAGCAGTAGTGGACAGGGACGGGCAGATACGCAGTATTTT.

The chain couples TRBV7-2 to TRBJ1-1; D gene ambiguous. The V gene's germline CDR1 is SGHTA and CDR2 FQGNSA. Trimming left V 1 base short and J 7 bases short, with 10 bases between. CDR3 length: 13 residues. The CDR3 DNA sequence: TGTGCCAGCAGCTTAGTAGTCCGGGGTGAAGCTTTCTTT. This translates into CASSLVVRGEAFF.

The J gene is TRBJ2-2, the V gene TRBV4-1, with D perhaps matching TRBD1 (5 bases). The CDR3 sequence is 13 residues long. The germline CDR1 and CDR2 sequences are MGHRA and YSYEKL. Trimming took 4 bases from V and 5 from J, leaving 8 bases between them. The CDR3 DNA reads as TGCGCCAGCAGCCTACCAGGGACCGGGGAGCTGTTTTTT. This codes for CASSLPGTGELFF.

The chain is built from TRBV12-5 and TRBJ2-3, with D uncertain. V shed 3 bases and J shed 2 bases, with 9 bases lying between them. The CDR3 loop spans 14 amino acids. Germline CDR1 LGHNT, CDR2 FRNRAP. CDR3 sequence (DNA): TGTGCTAGTGGTTTAGTCCCTAACACAGATACGCAGTATTTT. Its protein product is CASGLVPNTDTQYF.

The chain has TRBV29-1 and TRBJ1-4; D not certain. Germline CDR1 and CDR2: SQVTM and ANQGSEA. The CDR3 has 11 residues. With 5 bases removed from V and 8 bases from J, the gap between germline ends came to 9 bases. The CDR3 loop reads CSVLQEEKLFF. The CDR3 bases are TGCAGCGTTCTCCAGGAGGAAAAACTGTTTTTT.

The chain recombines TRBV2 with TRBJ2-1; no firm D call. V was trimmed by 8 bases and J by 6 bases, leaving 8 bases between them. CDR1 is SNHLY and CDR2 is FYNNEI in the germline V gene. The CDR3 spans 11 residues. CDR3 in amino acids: CASRYSNEQFF. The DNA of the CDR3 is TGTGCCAGCCGATACAGCAATGAGCAGTTCTTC.

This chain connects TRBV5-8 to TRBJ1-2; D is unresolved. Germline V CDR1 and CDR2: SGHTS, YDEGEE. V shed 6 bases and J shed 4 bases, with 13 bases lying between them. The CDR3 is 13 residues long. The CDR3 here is CASNGLATYGYTF. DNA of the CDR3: TGTGCCAGCAACGGGTTGGCGACCTATGGCTACACCTTC.

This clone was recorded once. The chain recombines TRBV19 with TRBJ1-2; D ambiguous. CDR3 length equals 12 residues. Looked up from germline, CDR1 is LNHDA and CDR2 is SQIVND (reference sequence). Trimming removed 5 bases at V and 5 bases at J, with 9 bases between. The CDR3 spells CASSSAPYGYTF. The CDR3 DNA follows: TGTGCCAGTAGTTCCGCCCCATATGGCTACACCTTC. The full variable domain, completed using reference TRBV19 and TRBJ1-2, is DGGITQSPKYLFRKEGQNVTLSCEQNLNHDAMYWYRQDPGQGLRLIYYSQIVNDFQKGDIAEGYSVSREKKESFPLTVTSAQKNPTAFYLCASSSAPYGYTFGSGTRLTVV.

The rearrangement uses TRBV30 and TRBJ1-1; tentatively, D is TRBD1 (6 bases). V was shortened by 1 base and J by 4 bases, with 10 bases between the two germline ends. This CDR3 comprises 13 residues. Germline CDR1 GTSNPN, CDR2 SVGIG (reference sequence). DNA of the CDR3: TGTGCCTGGAGTGATGGGGGGGCCACTGAAGCTTTCTTT. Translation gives CAWSDGGATEAFF.

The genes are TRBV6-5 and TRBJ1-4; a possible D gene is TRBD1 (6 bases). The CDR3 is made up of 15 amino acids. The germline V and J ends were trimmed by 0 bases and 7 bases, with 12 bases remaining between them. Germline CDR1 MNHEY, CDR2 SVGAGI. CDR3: CASSYSPGAGEKLFF. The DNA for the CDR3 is TGTGCCAGCAGTTACTCCCCAGGGGCGGGTGAAAAACTGTTTTTT.

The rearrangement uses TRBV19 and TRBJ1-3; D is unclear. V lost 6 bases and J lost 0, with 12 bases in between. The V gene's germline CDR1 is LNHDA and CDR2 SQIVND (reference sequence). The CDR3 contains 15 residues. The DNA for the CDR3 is TGTGCCAGTAGCTACTCTGTCATCTCTGGAAACACCATATATTTT. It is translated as CASSYSVISGNTIYF. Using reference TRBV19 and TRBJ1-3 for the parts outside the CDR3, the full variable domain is DGGITQSPKYLFRKEGQNVTLSCEQNLNHDAMYWYRQDPGQGLRLIYYSQIVNDFQKGDIAEGYSVSREKKESFPLTVTSAQKNPTAFYLCASSYSVISGNTIYFGEGSWLTVV.

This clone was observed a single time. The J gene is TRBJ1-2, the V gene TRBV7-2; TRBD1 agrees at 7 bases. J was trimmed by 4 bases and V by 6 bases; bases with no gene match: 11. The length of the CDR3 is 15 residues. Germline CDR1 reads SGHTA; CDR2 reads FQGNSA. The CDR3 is CASSSEGARSYGYTF. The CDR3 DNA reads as TGTGCCAGCAGTTCTGAGGGGGCGCGATCCTATGGCTACACCTTC.

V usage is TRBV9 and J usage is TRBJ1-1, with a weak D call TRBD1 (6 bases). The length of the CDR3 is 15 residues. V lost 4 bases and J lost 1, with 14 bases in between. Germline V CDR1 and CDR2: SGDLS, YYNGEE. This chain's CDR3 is CASSTIQGTNTEAFF. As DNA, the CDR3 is TGTGCCAGCAGCACCATACAGGGTACGAACACTGAAGCTTTCTTT.

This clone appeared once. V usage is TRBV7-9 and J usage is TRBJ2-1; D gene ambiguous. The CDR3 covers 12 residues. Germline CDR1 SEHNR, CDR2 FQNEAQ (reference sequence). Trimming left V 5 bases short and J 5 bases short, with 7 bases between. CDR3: CASSPHNNEQFF. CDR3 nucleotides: TGTGCCAGCAGCCCGCATAACAATGAGCAGTTCTTC. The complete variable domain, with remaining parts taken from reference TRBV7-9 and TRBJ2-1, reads DTGVSQNPRHKITKRGQNVTFRCDPISEHNRLYWYRQTLGQGPEFLTYFQNEAQLEKSRLLSDRFSAERPKGSFSTLEIQRTEQGDSAMYLCASSPHNNEQFFGPGTRLTVL.

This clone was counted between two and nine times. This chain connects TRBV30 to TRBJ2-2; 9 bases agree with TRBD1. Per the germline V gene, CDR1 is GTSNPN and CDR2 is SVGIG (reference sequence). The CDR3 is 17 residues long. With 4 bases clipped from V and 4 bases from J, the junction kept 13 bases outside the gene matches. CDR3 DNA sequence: TGTGCCTGGATCAGCAACCGGGACAGGGTATCCACCGGGGAGCTGTTTTTT. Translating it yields CAWISNRDRVSTGELFF.

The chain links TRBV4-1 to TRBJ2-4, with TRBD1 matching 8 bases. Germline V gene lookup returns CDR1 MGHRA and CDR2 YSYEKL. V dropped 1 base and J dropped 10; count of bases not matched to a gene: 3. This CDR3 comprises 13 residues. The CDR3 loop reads CASSQGQGNIQYF. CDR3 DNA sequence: TGCGCCAGCAGCCAAGGACAGGGGAATATTCAGTACTTC.

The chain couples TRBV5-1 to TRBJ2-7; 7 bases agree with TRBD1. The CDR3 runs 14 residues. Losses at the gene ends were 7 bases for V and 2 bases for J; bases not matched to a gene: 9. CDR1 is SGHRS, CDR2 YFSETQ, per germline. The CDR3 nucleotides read TGCGCCAGCCGGTGGGGGACAGAAGCCTACGAGCAGTACTTC. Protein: CASRWGTEAYEQYF.

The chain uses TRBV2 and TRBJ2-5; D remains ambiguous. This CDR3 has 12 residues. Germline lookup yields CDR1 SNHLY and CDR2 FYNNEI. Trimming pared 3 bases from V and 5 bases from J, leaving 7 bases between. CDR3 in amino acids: CASSEMTETQYF. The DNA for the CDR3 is TGTGCCAGCAGTGAGATGACGGAGACCCAGTACTTC.

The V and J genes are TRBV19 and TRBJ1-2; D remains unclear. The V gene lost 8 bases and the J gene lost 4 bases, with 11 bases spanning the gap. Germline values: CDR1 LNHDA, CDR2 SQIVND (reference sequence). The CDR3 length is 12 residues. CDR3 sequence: CASGEFGYGYTF. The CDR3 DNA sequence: TGTGCCAGTGGGGAATTCGGCTATGGCTACACCTTC.

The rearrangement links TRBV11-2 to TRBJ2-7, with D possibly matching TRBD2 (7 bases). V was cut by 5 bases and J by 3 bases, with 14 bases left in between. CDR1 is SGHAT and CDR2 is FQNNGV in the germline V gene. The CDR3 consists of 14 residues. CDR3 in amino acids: CASSLGGGHYEQYF. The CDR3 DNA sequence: TGTGCCAGCAGCCTTGGGGGGGGGCACTACGAGCAGTACTTC. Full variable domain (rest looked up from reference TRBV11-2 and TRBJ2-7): EAGVAQSPRYKIIEKRQSVAFWCNPISGHATLYWYQQILGQGPKLLIQFQNNGVVDDSQLPKDRFSAERLKGVDSTLKIQPAKLEDSAVYLCASSLGGGHYEQYFGPGTRLTVT.

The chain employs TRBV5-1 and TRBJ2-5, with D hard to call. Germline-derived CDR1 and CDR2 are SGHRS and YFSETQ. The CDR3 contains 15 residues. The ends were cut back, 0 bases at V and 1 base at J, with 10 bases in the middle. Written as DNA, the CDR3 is TGCGCCAGCAGCTTGGACGGCTTCTCCCAAGAGACCCAGTACTTC. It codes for CASSLDGFSQETQYF.

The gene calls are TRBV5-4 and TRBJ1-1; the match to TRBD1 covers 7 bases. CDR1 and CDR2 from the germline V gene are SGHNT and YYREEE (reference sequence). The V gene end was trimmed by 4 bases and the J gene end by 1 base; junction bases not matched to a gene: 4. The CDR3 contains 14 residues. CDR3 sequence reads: CASSQGQRNTEAFF. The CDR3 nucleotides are TGTGCCAGCAGCCAGGGACAGCGGAACACTGAAGCTTTCTTT.

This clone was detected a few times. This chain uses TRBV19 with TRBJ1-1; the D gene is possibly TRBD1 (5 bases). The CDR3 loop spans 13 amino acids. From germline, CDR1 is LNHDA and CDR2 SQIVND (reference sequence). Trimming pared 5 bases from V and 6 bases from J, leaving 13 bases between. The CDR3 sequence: CASSPGPGPEAFF. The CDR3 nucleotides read TGTGCCAGTAGTCCGGGACCGGGTCCTGAAGCTTTCTTT.